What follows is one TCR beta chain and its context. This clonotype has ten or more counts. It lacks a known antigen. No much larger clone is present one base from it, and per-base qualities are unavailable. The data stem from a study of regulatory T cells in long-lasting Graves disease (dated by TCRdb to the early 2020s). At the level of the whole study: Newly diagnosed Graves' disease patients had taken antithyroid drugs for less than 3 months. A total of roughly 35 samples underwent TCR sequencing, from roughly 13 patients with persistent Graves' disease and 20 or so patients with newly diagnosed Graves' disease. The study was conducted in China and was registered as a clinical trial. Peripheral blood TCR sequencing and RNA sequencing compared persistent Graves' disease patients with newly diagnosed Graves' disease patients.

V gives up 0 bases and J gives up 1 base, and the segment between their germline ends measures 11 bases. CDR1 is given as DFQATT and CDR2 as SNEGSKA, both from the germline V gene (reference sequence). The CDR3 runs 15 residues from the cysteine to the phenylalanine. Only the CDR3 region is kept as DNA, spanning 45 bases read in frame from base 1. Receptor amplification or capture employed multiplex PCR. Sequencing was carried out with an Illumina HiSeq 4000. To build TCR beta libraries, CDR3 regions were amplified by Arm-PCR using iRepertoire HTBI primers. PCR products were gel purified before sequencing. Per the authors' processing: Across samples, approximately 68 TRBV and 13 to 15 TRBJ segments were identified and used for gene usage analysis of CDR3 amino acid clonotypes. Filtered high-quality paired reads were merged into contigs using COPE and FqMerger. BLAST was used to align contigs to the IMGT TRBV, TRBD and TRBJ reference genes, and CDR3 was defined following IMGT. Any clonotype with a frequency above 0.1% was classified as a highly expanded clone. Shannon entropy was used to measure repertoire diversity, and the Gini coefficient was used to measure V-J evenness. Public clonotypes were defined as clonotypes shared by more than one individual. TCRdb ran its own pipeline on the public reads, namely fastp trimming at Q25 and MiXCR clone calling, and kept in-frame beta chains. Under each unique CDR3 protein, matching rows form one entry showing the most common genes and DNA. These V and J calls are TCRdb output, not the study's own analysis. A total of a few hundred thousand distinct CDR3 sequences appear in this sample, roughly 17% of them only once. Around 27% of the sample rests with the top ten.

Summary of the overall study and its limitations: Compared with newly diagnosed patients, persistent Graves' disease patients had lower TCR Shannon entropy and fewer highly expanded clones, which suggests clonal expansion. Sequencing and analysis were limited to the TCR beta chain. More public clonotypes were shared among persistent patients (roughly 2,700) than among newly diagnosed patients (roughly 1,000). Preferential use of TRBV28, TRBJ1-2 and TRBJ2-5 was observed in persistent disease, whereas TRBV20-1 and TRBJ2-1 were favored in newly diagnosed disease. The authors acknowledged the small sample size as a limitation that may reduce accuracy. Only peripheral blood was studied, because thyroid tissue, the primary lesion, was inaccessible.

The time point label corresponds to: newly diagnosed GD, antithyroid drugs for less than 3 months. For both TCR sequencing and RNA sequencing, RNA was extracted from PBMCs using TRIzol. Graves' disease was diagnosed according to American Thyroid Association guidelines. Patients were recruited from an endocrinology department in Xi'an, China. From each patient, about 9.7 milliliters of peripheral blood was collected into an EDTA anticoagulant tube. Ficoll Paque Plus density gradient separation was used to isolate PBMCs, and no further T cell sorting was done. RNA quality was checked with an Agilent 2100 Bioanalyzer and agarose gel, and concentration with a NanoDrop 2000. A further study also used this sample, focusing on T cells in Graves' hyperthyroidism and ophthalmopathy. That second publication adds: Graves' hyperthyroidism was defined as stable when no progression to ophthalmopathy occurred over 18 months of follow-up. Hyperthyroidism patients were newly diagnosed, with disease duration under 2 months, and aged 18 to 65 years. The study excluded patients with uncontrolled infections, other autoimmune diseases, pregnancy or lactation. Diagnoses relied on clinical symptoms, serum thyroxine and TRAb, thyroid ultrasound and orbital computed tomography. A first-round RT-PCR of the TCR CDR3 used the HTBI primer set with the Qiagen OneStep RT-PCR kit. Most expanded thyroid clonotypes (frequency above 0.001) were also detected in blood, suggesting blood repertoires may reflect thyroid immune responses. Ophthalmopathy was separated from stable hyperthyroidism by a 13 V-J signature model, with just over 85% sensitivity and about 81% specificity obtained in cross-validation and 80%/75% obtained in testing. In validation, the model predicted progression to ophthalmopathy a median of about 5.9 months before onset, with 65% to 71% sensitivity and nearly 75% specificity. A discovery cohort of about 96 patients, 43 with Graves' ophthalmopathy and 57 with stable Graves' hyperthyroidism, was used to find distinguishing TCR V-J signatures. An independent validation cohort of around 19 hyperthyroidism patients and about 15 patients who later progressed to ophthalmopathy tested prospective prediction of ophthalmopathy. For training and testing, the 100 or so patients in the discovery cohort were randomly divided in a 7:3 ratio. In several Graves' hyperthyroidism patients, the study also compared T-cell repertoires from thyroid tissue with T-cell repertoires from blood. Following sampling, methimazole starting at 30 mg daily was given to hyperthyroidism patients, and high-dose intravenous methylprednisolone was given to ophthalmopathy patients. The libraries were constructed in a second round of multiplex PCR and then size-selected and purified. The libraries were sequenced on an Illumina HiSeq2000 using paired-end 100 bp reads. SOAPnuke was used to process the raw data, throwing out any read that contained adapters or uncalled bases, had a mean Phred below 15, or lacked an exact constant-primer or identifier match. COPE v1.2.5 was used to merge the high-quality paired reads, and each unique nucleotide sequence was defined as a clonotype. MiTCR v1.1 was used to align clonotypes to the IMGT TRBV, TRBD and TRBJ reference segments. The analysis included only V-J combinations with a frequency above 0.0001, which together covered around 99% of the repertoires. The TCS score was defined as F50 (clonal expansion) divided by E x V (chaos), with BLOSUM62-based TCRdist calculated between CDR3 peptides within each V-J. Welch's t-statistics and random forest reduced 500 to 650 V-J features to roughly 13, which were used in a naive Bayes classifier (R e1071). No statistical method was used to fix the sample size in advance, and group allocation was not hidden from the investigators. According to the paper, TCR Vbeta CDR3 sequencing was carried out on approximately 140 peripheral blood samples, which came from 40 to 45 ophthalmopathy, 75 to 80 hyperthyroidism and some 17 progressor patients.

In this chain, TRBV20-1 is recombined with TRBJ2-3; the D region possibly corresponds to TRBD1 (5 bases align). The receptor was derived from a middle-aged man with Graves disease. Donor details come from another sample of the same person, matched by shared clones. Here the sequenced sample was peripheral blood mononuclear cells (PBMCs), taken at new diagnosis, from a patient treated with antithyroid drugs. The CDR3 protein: CSARDLLQGTDTQYF. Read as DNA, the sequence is TGCAGTGCTAGAGATCTCTTACAGGGCACAGATACGCAGTATTTT.